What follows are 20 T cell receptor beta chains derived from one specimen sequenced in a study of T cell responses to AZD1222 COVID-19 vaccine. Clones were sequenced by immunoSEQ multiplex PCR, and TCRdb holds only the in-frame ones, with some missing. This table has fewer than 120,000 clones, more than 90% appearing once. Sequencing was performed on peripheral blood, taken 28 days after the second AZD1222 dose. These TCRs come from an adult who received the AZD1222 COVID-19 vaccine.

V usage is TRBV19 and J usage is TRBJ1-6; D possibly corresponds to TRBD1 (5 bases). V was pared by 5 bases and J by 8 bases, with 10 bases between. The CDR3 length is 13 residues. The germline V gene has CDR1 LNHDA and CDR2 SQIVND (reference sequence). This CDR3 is CASSVSRDSPLHF. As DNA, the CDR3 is TGTGCCAGTAGTGTGAGCAGGGATTCACCCCTCCACTTT.

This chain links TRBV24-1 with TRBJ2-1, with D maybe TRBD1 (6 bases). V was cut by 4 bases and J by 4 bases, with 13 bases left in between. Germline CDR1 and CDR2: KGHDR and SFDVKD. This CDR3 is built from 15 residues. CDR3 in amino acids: CATSDSGEPYNEQFF. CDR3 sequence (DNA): TGTGCCACCAGTGACTCAGGGGAGCCTTACAATGAGCAGTTCTTC.

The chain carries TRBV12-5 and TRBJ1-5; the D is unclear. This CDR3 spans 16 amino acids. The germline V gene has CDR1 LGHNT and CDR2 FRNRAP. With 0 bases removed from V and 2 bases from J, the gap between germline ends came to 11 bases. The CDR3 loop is CASGLVLGAGNQPQHF. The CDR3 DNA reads TGTGCTAGTGGTTTGGTGCTCGGCGCCGGCAATCAGCCCCAGCATTTT.

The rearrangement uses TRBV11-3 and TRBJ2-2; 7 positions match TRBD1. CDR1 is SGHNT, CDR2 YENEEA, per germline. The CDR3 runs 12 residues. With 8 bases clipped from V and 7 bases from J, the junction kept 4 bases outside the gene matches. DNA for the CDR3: TGTGCCAGCCGACAGGGTGACGGGGAGCTGTTTTTT. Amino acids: CASRQGDGELFF.

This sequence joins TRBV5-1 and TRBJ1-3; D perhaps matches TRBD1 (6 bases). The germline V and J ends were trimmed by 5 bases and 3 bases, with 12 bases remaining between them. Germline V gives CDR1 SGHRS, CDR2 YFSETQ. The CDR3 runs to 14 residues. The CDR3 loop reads CASSGRGGGNTIYF. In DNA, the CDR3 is TGCGCCAGCAGTGGCAGGGGAGGTGGAAACACCATATATTTT.

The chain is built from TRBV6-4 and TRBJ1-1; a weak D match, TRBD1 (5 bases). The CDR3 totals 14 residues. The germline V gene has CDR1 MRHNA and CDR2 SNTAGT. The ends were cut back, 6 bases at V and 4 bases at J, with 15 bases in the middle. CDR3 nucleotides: TGTGCCAGCAGGCCGACGGGGGATGGCACTGAAGCTTTCTTT. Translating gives CASRPTGDGTEAFF.

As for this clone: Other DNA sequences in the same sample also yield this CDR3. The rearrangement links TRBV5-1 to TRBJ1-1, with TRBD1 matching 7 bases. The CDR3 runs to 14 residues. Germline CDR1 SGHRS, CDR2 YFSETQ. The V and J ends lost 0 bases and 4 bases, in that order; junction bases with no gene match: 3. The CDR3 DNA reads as TGCGCCAGCAGCTTGGGCCAGGGGGGCACTGAAGCTTTCTTT. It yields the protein CASSLGQGGTEAFF. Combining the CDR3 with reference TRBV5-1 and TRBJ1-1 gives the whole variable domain KAGVTQTPRYLIKTRGQQVTLSCSPISGHRSVSWYQQTPGQGLQFLFEYFSETQRNKGNFPGRFSGRQFSNSRSEMNVSTLELGDSALYLCASSLGQGGTEAFFGQGTRLTVV.

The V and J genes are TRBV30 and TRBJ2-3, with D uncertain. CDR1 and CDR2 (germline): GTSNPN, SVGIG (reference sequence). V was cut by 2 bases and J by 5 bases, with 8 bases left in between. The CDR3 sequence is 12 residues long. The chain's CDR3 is CAWSFIRDTQYF. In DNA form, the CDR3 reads TGTGCCTGGAGTTTTATCAGAGATACGCAGTATTTT.

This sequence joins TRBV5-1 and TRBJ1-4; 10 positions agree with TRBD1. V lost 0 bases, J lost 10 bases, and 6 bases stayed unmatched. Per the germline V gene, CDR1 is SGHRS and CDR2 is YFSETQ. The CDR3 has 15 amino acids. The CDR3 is CASSLGDRGLGKLFF. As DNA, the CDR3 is TGCGCCAGCAGCTTGGGGGACAGGGGTCTCGGAAAACTGTTTTTT. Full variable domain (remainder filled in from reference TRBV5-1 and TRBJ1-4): KAGVTQTPRYLIKTRGQQVTLSCSPISGHRSVSWYQQTPGQGLQFLFEYFSETQRNKGNFPGRFSGRQFSNSRSEMNVSTLELGDSALYLCASSLGDRGLGKLFFGSGTQLSVL.

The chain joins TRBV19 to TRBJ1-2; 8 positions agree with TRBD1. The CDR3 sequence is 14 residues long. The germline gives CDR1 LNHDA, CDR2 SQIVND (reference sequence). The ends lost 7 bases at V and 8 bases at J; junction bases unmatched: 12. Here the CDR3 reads CASTTGQALYGYTF. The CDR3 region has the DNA TGTGCCAGTACCACGGGACAGGCCCTTTACGGCTACACCTTC. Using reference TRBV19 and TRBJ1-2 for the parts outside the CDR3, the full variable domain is DGGITQSPKYLFRKEGQNVTLSCEQNLNHDAMYWYRQDPGQGLRLIYYSQIVNDFQKGDIAEGYSVSREKKESFPLTVTSAQKNPTAFYLCASTTGQALYGYTFGSGTRLTVV.

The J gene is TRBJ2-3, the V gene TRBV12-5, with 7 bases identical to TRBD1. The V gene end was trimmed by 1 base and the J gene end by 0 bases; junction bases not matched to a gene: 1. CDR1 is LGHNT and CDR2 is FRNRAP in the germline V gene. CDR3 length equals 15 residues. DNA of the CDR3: TGTGCTAGTGGTTTGGACAGGGGCAGCACAGATACGCAGTATTTT. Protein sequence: CASGLDRGSTDTQYF.

Here the CDR3 DNA reads TGTGCCAGCGCGTTCGCAGATACGCAGTATTTT. Residues: CASAFADTQYF. V is TRBV28 and J is TRBJ2-3; the D is unclear. V lost 8 bases to trimming and J lost 4 bases, with 7 bases between them. The CDR3 contains 11 residues. The V gene's germline CDR1 is MDHEN and CDR2 SYDVKM.

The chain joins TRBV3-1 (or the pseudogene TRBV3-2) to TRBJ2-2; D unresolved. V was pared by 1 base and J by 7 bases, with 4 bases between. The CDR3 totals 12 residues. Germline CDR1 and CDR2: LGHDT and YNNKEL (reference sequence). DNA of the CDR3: TGTGCCAGCAGCCAAGTAGGCGGGGAGCTGTTTTTT. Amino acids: CASSQVGGELFF.

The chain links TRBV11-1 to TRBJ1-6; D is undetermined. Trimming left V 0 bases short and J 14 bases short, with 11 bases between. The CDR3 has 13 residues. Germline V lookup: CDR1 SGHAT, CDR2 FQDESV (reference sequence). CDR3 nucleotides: TGTGCCAGCAGCTTAGCGCTCTTGGTATCCCTCCACTTT. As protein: CASSLALLVSLHF.

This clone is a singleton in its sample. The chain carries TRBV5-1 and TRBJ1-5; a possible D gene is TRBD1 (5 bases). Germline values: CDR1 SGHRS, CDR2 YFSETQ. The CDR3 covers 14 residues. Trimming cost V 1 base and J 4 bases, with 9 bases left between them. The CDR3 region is CASSLLGANQPQHF. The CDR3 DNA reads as TGCGCCAGCAGCTTGCTCGGGGCTAATCAGCCCCAGCATTTT.

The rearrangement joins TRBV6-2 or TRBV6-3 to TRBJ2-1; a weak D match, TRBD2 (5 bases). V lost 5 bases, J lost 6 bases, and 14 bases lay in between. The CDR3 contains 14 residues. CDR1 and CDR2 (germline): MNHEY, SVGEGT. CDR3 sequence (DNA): TGTGCCAGCAGTAGTACTAGAGGGTCCAATGAGCAGTTCTTC. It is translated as CASSSTRGSNEQFF.

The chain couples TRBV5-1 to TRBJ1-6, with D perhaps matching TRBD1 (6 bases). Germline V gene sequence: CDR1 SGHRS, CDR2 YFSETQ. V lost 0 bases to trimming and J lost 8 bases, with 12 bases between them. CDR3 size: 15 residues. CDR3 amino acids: CASSLVGGGYSPLHF. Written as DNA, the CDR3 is TGCGCCAGCAGCTTGGTTGGGGGCGGATATTCACCCCTCCACTTT.

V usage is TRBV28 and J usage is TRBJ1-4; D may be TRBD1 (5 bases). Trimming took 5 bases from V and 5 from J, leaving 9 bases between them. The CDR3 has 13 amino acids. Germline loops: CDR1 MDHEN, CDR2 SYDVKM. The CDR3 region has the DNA TGTGCCAGCAGTGGGGACGGGAATGAAAAACTGTTTTTT. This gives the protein CASSGDGNEKLFF.

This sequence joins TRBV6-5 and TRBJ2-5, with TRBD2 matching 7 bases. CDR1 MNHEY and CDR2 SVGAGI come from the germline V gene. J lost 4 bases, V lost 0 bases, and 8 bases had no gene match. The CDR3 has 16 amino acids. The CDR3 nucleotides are TGTGCCAGCAGTTACTCGACGGGAGGCCAAGGAGAGACCCAGTACTTC. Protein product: CASSYSTGGQGETQYF.

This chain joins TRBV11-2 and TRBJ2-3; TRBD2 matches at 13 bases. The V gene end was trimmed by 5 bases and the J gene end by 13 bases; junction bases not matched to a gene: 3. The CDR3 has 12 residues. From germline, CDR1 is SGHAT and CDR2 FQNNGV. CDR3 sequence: CASSLGLAGEYF. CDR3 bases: TGTGCCAGCAGCCTAGGACTAGCGGGGGAGTATTTT.